This T cell receptor beta chain comes out of a study of human T cells and chemical hapten exposure. Across the whole study: An area of 2 cm by approximately 2.1 cm on upper inner arm skin received 2% DPC for sensitization. Notes on the study in general: Sensitizing with DPC caused no change in TCRs above 1 in 1000 frequency.

Regarding this clonotype: The antigen is not known.

Using its own MiXCR run on the RACE reads, TCRdb lists one record per CDR3 protein. The sample comprises approximately 57,000 distinct CDR3 sequences, about a tenth of which are singletons, and about 14% rests with the top ten. The time point is: patch test 1, 2 weeks after DPC sensitization. Treatment of the sample: therapeutic diphenylcyclopropenone sensitization with weekly scalp DPC. It was from unfractionated whole blood that total RNA was extracted. The material sequenced was whole blood, taken in connection with sensitization to the hapten diphenylcyclopropenone (DPC). This TCR derives from a woman between 40 and 55 years old with alopecia areata. Some clones in this sample may be carry-over from other donors' samples.

The CDR3 DNA sequence: TGTGCCACCCGCACCGACAGGGAAGCCTATGGCTACACCTTC. It codes for CATRTDREAYGYTF. This chain uses TRBV6-6 with TRBJ1-2; TRBD1 matches 7 bases. The CDR3 consists of 14 residues. Germline V gene lookup returns CDR1 MNHNY and CDR2 SVGAGI (reference sequence). J gave up 4 bases and V 10 bases, and 12 bases lay outside the gene matches.